A selection of T cell receptor beta chains follows, all from one sample in a study of T cells in narcolepsy. The protocol was immunoSEQ multiplex PCR, while the TCRdb copy is restricted to in-frame clones and leaves out a portion. The sample shows about 34,000 clones, 82% of them seen only once. The material sequenced was CD45RA- memory CD4+ T cells from PBMCs. Source of these receptors: a human donor with narcolepsy. Both conserved end residues are trimmed from each CDR3.

>TRBV11-2|TRBJ1-6|13
ASSWTGSAASPLH
>TRBV5-1|TRBJ2-2|15
ASSGKQVPGAVGELF
>TRBV6-1|TRBJ2-5|16
ASSEGGLVLWYQETQY
>TRBV6-1|TRBJ1-3|13
ASSDQQGAGNTIY
>TRBV19|TRBJ1-1|11
ASTWQLNTEAF
>TRBV19|TRBJ2-1|11
ASKSVGYNEQF
>TRBV6-1|TRBJ2-4|13
ASTQEVGAKNIQY
>TRBV4-3|TRBJ1-5|14
ASSQDAQSRNQPQH
>TRBV18|TRBJ2-3|14
ASSPVRGQGADTQY
>TRBV27|TRBJ2-1|12
ASSIRGGYNEQF
>TRBV18|TRBJ1-3|11
ASSLNSGNTIY
>TRBV30|TRBJ2-7|13
AWSGRGTLYYEQY
>TRBV27|TRBJ1-5|11
ASSTGYNQPQH
>TRBV2|TRBJ2-7|14
ANGAAYNRGSYEQY
>TRBV27|TRBJ2-7|12
ASSGDSLGYEQY
>TRBV29-1|TRBJ1-1|10
SVKTLNTEAF
>TRBV5-8|TRBJ2-1|14
ASSVPELAAYNEQF
>TRBV5-8|TRBJ1-1|12
ASSFLGGRTEAF
>TRBV29-1|TRBJ2-3|10
SVGGNTDTQY
>TRBV7-2|TRBJ1-2|11
ASSPDGDYGYT
>TRBV6-5|TRBJ1-5|11
ASSGVRGQPQH
>TRBV5-4|TRBJ1-1|13
ASSPARQPNTEAF
>TRBV5-4|TRBJ1-1|12
ASSLIDRATEAF
>TRBV19|TRBJ1-2|13
ASSLRTPLGYGYT
>TRBV7-2|TRBJ2-2|12
ASSSRDGTGELF
>TRBV5-1|TRBJ2-5|14
ASSLVDGPPIETQY
>TRBV5-6|TRBJ2-7|12
ASSLWGHPYEQY
>TRBV7-8|TRBJ1-2|11
ASSLHGGYGYT